This T cell receptor (beta chain) was sequenced in a study of identical twins (dated by TCRdb to about 2016). Background on the whole study: TCR alpha and beta repertoires from monozygotic twins, unrelated adults of various ages and cord blood were deep-sequenced to test whether fetal clonotypes persist. Replicate twin experiments were performed at different times using different library preparation protocols to rule out contamination.

As to this clonotype: Its antigen specificity is not known. Base qualities are missing; no much larger clone stands one base away.

Every donor was a healthy Caucasian. Library method: 5' RACE. The data were produced on an Illumina HiSeq 2000. Template switching introduced a universal primer binding site; the final cDNA contained a unique molecular identifier, enabling accurate counting of TCR cDNA molecules. Specific primers in the conserved constant-segment region were used to synthesize first-strand cDNA for TCR alpha and beta chains. Each cDNA library was double barcoded, with a SMART-Mk sample barcode plus Illumina barcodes, to control for contamination. Two successive PCR steps introduced TruSeq adapter sequences along with Illumina sample barcodes. The TCR alpha and beta cDNA libraries were sequenced on the Illumina HiSeq platform using custom primers. The source study handled its data this way. Raw reads were processed with MiGEC to extract unique molecular identifiers, and MiXCR was used to determine CDR3 positions. For each individual, recombination models were inferred using an EM algorithm with the repgenHMM and IGoR tools. The tcR package in R was used for shared clonotype analysis, with sharing normalized by the product of cloneset sizes. To study raw recombination without the effects of thymic and clonal selection, out-of-frame nonproductive sequences were analyzed. In-frame beta chains were kept once TCRdb had trimmed the public reads at Q25 with fastp and called clones with MiXCR. Each entry is one CDR3 protein sequence, shown with its most common DNA and genes. The authors' filters were not applied to this entry. This sample has 1.5 million to 2 million distinct CDR3 sequences in its table, and roughly a third of those were observed once. Over 0.25% of the sample is taken by the ten largest.

What the study reported, not specific to this receptor: Recombination models systematically underestimated out-of-frame TCR alpha sharing in monozygotic twins but agreed with sharing between unrelated individuals. Compared with coincidental sharing between unrelated individuals, out-of-frame TCR alpha sequences shared between twins showed an excess of sequences with low generation probability. Excess twin sharing in beta out-of-frame sequences was weaker because fewer shared sequences lowered the signal-to-noise ratio. Because the same donors could not be followed over many years, the conclusions depended on cross-sectional statistical analysis. Fewer insertions were carried by abundant cord blood beta clonotypes, a similar but weaker trend appeared in young adult naive repertoires, and no such trend appeared in memory repertoires. Invariant T cells such as MAIT and iNKT could partly confound zero-insertion analyses, though diverse VJ usage argued against this for most clonotypes.

This sequence originates from a newborn girl in good health. Input material: cord blood.

The CDR3 sequence is CASSVGLASVLNEQFF. In nucleotide form, the sequence is TGTGCCAGCAGCGTAGGGCTCGCTTCGGTACTCAATGAGCAGTTCTTC. The sequence links TRBV9 to TRBJ2-1; no D gene can be assigned with confidence. According to the germline V gene, CDR1 reads SGDLS and CDR2 reads YYNGEE. V is reduced by 0 bases and J by 6 bases, leaving a spacing of 16 bases between them. Including the terminal cysteine and phenylalanine, the CDR3 comprises 16 residues. Of all the DNA, just the CDR3 is kept, 48 bases in frame from base 1.